Each of the 21 T cell receptor beta chains below was sequenced from the same sample in a study of cytomegalovirus exposure and HLA in healthy donors (TCRdb year 2017). Libraries were built with the immunoSEQ multiplex PCR assay. The multiplex PCR relied on a mix of 60 forward primers for TCR Vbeta segments and 13 reverse primers for TCR Jbeta segments. The source is immuneACCESS, and TCRdb retained only in-frame sequences with V and J called. Part of the clones is not carried over; for the studies checked, unresolved V genes explain less than half of this, and the remainder is unexplained. The table for this sample lists 130,000 to 150,000 clones; over 65% of them were counted only once. Around 4% of the sample is in the top ten clones. Material for sequencing was PBMCs. The receptor source for this set is a man younger than 30 in good health and CMV-seropositive.

The gene calls are TRBV10-3 and TRBJ2-7; the match to TRBD2 covers 8 bases. In germline, CDR1 is ENHRY, CDR2 SYGVKD. The CDR3 contains 14 residues. V shed 5 bases, J shed 3 bases, and the junction held 6 bases outside the gene matches. The CDR3 bases are TGTGCCATCAGTTTTCCGGGAGGGGGCTACGAGCAGTACTTC. It encodes CAISFPGGGYEQYF.

The chain carries TRBV29-1 and TRBJ1-1; 8 bases align to TRBD1. V lost 7 bases, J lost 3 bases, and 4 bases stayed unmatched. The length of the CDR3 is 12 residues. CDR1 and CDR2 from the germline V gene are SQVTM and ANQGSEA. The CDR3 DNA reads as TGCAGCGCACAGACAGGGGACACTGAAGCTTTCTTT. It yields the protein CSAQTGDTEAFF.

The chain has TRBV6-5 and TRBJ2-2, with D hard to call. Trimming took 3 bases from V and 2 from J, leaving 10 bases between them. CDR3 length equals 15 residues. Germline V gene data show CDR1 as MNHEY and CDR2 as SVGAGI. The CDR3 sequence: CASSYDNRNTGELFF. In DNA form, the CDR3 reads TGTGCCAGCAGTTATGACAACAGAAACACCGGGGAGCTGTTTTTT.

The chain combines TRBV27 with TRBJ2-7; 8 positions match TRBD2. Germline values: CDR1 MNHEY, CDR2 SMNVEV (reference sequence). Trimming cost V 8 bases and J 1 base; bases outside gene matches: 4. There are 13 residues in the CDR3. CDR3 DNA: TGTGCCAGCCATACTAGCGGATCCTACGAGCAGTACTTC. Amino acid sequence: CASHTSGSYEQYF.

The chain has TRBV27 and TRBJ2-3, with D perhaps TRBD1 (5 bases). The germline V gene has CDR1 MNHEY and CDR2 SMNVEV (reference sequence). Deletions cut 5 bases from V and 2 bases from J, with 20 bases between. The CDR3 spans 17 residues. The CDR3 spells CASSRRSGAVFTDTQYF. The CDR3 DNA reads TGTGCCAGCAGTCGCCGGTCTGGGGCCGTCTTCACAGATACGCAGTATTTT.

The count of this clone is one. This rearrangement joins TRBV4-2 to TRBJ2-7; D ambiguous. V was clipped by 4 bases and J by 6 bases, with 13 bases between them. Germline assignment: CDR1 LGHNA and CDR2 YNFKEQ. The CDR3 consists of 13 residues. CDR3 DNA: TGTGCCAGCAGCCGAGAGTTAAACAGCGAGCAGTACTTC. Residues: CASSRELNSEQYF.

Concerning this clone itself: Other DNA sequences within the sample encode an identical CDR3. V usage is TRBV5-1 and J usage is TRBJ1-4, with 9 bases fitting TRBD1. The germline gives CDR1 SGHRS, CDR2 YFSETQ. This CDR3 has 14 residues. Unmatched junction bases numbered 3, after V lost 3 bases and J lost 6 bases. The CDR3: CASSSGQGDEKLFF. CDR3 nucleotides: TGCGCCAGCAGCTCGGGACAGGGTGATGAAAAACTGTTTTTT.

A single count supports this clone. The chain recombines TRBV25-1 with TRBJ2-1; D gene uncertain. The CDR3 runs 15 residues. Trimming left V 3 bases short and J 2 bases short, with 11 bases between. CDR1 MGHDK and CDR2 SYGVNS come from the germline V gene. The CDR3 reads CASSDPGLPYNEQFF. As DNA, the CDR3 is TGTGCCAGCAGTGACCCGGGTCTGCCCTACAATGAGCAGTTCTTC.

The V and J genes are TRBV7-9 and TRBJ2-2, with 7 bases that match TRBD1. J lost 1 base, V lost 5 bases, and 4 bases had no gene match. The CDR3 contains 15 residues. Germline assignment: CDR1 SEHNR and CDR2 FQNEAQ (reference sequence). The CDR3 DNA reads TGTGCCAGCAGCCGAGGACAGGTGAACACCGGGGAGCTGTTTTTT. This encodes CASSRGQVNTGELFF.

V and J are TRBV5-1 and TRBJ2-4; a possible D gene is TRBD2 (6 bases). The germline V gene has CDR1 SGHRS and CDR2 YFSETQ. V lost 4 bases, J lost 1 base, and 15 bases lay in between. The CDR3 has 16 amino acids. The CDR3 loop is CASSTQGLGAKNIQYF. DNA for the CDR3: TGCGCCAGCAGCACCCAGGGACTCGGGGCCAAAAACATTCAGTACTTC.

This clone was detected once. CDR3 sequence reads: CASSEPPPRAYNEQFF. The CDR3 nucleotides are TGCGCCAGCAGTGAGCCTCCGCCGCGCGCCTACAATGAGCAGTTCTTC. The chain is built from TRBV10-2 and TRBJ2-1; D ambiguous. The V gene's germline CDR1 is WSHSY and CDR2 SAAADI. V shed 2 bases and J shed 2 bases, with 13 bases lying between them. The CDR3 extends over 16 amino acids.

The V and J genes are TRBV6-5 and TRBJ2-3, with D possibly TRBD1 on 5 matching bases. Germline CDR1 reads MNHEY; CDR2 reads SVGAGI. This CDR3 region has 13 residues. V lost 7 bases and J lost 2, with 10 bases in between. This chain's CDR3 is CASTDRNTDTQYF. The CDR3, as DNA: TGTGCCAGCACCGACAGAAACACAGATACGCAGTATTTT.

This clone appeared a single time. This rearrangement joins TRBV18 to TRBJ2-3; 9 bases match TRBD1. The germline V gene encodes CDR1 KGHSH and CDR2 LQKENI. J gave up 2 bases and V 3 bases, and 3 bases lay outside the gene matches. CDR3 length equals 15 residues. CDR3 residues: CASSPRTGATDTQYF. The CDR3 nucleotides are TGTGCCAGCTCACCCCGGACAGGGGCCACAGATACGCAGTATTTT.

This chain links TRBV6-1 with TRBJ1-2; D possibly corresponds to TRBD1 (6 bases). CDR1 MNHNS and CDR2 SASEGT come from the germline V gene. V shed 1 base and J shed 6 bases, with 9 bases lying between them. The CDR3 is 13 residues long. The DNA for the CDR3 is TGTGCCAGCAGTGAAGGGACAGCGGATGGCTACACCTTC. This sequence encodes CASSEGTADGYTF.

The J gene is TRBJ2-7, the V gene TRBV18; D possibly corresponds to TRBD1 (6 bases). The germline CDR1 and CDR2 sequences are KGHSH and LQKENI. Trimming pared 6 bases from V and 0 bases from J, leaving 15 bases between. The CDR3 has 15 residues. This chain's CDR3 is CASSLGQLNSYEQYF. CDR3 coding DNA: TGTGCCAGCTCCCTCGGACAGCTAAACTCCTACGAGCAGTACTTC.

The chain employs TRBV28 and TRBJ2-1; no definite D call. Germline V gene lookup returns CDR1 MDHEN and CDR2 SYDVKM. V lost 3 bases to trimming and J lost 4 bases, with 10 bases between them. This CDR3 spans 14 amino acids. CDR3 nucleotide sequence: TGTGCCAGCAGTTTGGTCGGTCTTTACAATGAGCAGTTCTTC. Translation: CASSLVGLYNEQFF.

V and J are TRBV2 and TRBJ2-7; maybe TRBD1 (6 bases). The length of the CDR3 is 12 residues. Trimming shortened V by 4 bases and J by 7 bases, and 11 bases separated the two germline ends. Germline V gives CDR1 SNHLY, CDR2 FYNNEI. Written as DNA, the CDR3 is TGTGCCAGCAGTGCAGGGGTGGTGGAGCAGTACTTC. Protein: CASSAGVVEQYF.

The chain uses TRBV6-5 and TRBJ2-1; weak D call: TRBD1 (5 bases). Trimming left V 4 bases short and J 8 bases short, with 9 bases between. The V gene's germline CDR1 is MNHEY and CDR2 SVGAGI. This CDR3 contains 12 residues. CDR3 bases: TGTGCCAGCAGTTCAGGGTCCCATGAGCAGTTCTTC. Translation: CASSSGSHEQFF.

The chain recombines TRBV7-2 with TRBJ2-3; 7 bases are shared with TRBD2. The CDR3 length is 15 residues. Looked up from germline, CDR1 is SGHTA and CDR2 is FQGNSA. The V segment lost 5 bases and the J segment 5 bases; nucleotides outside the gene matches: 10. CDR3 coding DNA: TGTGCCAGCAGCCTTTGGGGGGAGCGGGGAGATACGCAGTATTTT. The encoded protein is CASSLWGERGDTQYF. The whole variable domain, filled in from reference TRBV7-2 and TRBJ2-3, reads GAGVSQSPSNKVTEKGKDVELRCDPISGHTALYWYRQSLGQGLEFLIYFQGNSAPDKSGLPSDRFSAERTGGSVSTLTIQRTQQEDSAVYLCASSLWGERGDTQYFGPGTRLTVL.

This chain connects TRBV7-9 to TRBJ1-2, with D unresolved. This CDR3 has 12 residues. The germline V and J ends were trimmed by 1 base and 8 bases, with 8 bases remaining between them. Germline assignment: CDR1 SEHNR and CDR2 FQNEAQ (reference sequence). CDR3 sequence: CASSLVPGGYTF. In DNA form, the CDR3 reads TGTGCCAGCAGCTTAGTTCCGGGAGGCTACACCTTC. Filled out from reference TRBV7-9 and TRBJ1-2, the complete variable domain reads DTGVSQNPRHKITKRGQNVTFRCDPISEHNRLYWYRQTLGQGPEFLTYFQNEAQLEKSRLLSDRFSAERPKGSFSTLEIQRTEQGDSAMYLCASSLVPGGYTFGSGTRLTVV.

This clone was counted between two and nine times. The chain recombines TRBV7-9 with TRBJ1-1; D is unclear. The V and J ends lost 10 bases and 7 bases respectively, with 16 bases between them. CDR3 length: 12 amino acids. The V gene's germline CDR1 is SEHNR and CDR2 FQNEAQ (reference sequence). CDR3 residues: CATLPRYDEAFF. In nucleotides, the CDR3 is TGTGCCACACTTCCCAGGTATGATGAAGCTTTCTTT.